A single sample is the source of the 25 T cell receptor beta chains below, sequenced in a study of CD4 T cells in relation to SARS-CoV-2 and coronaviruses. Assay: immunoSEQ multiplex PCR; the TCRdb copy retains only in-frame clones and omits some. Altogether roughly 30,000 clones are present, less than 85% being singletons, with the ten largest covering roughly 14%. These TCRs are of unknown antigen specificity. The unexposed donors gave CD4+ T cells in about 2011-2018, prior to COVID-19. The cells were cultured for about ten days before CD4+ T cells were isolated. Sample: CD4+ T cells from PBMCs, cultured in vitro. Receptor source: a human donor in good health.

The chain joins TRBV10-3 to TRBJ1-1; D unresolved. The CDR3 is made up of 13 amino acids. The V end was cut by 2 bases, the J end by 10 bases, with 14 bases between. Per the germline V gene, CDR1 is ENHRY and CDR2 is SYGVKD. CDR3 amino acids: CAISELSSIGAFF. In DNA, the CDR3 is TGTGCCATCAGTGAGCTTAGCTCCATAGGAGCTTTCTTT.

The gene calls are TRBV6-5 and TRBJ2-2; perhaps TRBD1 as D (6 bases). CDR1 is MNHEY and CDR2 is SVGAGI in the germline V gene. This CDR3 has 12 residues. The ends were cut back, 8 bases at V and 6 bases at J, with 10 bases in the middle. Here the CDR3 DNA reads TGTGCCAGCGTCGAGGGGGCCGGGGAGCTGTTTTTT. The encoded protein is CASVEGAGELFF.

The rearrangement joins TRBV7-2 to TRBJ2-2; D is uncertain. The CDR3 has 14 residues. Trimming removed 1 base at V and 0 bases at J, with 3 bases between. Germline assignment: CDR1 SGHTA and CDR2 FQGNSA. As DNA, the CDR3 is TGTGCCAGCAGCTTAGGAGCGAACACCGGGGAGCTGTTTTTT. Protein: CASSLGANTGELFF.

This chain connects TRBV6-1 to TRBJ1-2; TRBD1 might be the D (5 bases). CDR1 is MNHNS, CDR2 SASEGT, per germline. V gave up 2 bases and J gave up 5 bases, with 15 bases separating them. The CDR3 covers 15 residues. CDR3 loop: CASSESGRIPYGYTF. CDR3 bases: TGTGCCAGCAGTGAATCAGGGAGGATACCTTATGGCTACACCTTC.

The table lists this clone with a count of one. The chain employs TRBV4-1 and TRBJ2-1, with 14 nucleotides matching TRBD2. V was pared by 2 bases and J by 6 bases, with 12 bases of the junction left unmatched. This CDR3 has 19 amino acids. Per germline, CDR1 MGHRA and CDR2 YSYEKL. For the CDR3, the DNA is TGCGCCAGCAGCCAATCGGGGGGGACTAGCGGGAGACGAGGCAATGAGCAGTTCTTC. Translated, it gives CASSQSGGTSGRRGNEQFF.

The chain carries TRBV19 and TRBJ2-3, with 13 bases that match TRBD2. CDR1 is LNHDA and CDR2 is SQIVND in the germline V gene (reference sequence). The CDR3 runs 14 residues. V was pared by 10 bases and J by 3 bases, with 4 bases of the junction left unmatched. CDR3 sequence reads: CATRTSGGTDTQYF. The CDR3 nucleotides read TGTGCCACCCGGACTAGCGGGGGTACAGATACGCAGTATTTT. The complete variable domain, with remaining parts taken from reference TRBV19 and TRBJ2-3, reads DGGITQSPKYLFRKEGQNVTLSCEQNLNHDAMYWYRQDPGQGLRLIYYSQIVNDFQKGDIAEGYSVSREKKESFPLTVTSAQKNPTAFYLCATRTSGGTDTQYFGPGTRLTVL.

This chain joins TRBV4-3 and TRBJ1-2; a weak D match, TRBD1 (5 bases). Between the trimmed V and J ends, which lost 0 bases and 0 bases, there was a span of 8 bases. Germline CDR1 is LGHNA and CDR2 is YSLEER. This CDR3 comprises 15 residues. The CDR3 region is CASSQDRGTNYGYTF. CDR3 DNA sequence: TGCGCCAGCAGCCAAGATCGGGGGACTAACTATGGCTACACCTTC.

This sequence joins TRBV18 and TRBJ1-3; D remains unclear. In germline, CDR1 is KGHSH, CDR2 LQKENI. The CDR3 is 16 residues long. V was trimmed by 5 bases and J by 3 bases, leaving 17 bases between them. The CDR3 bases are TGTGCCAGCTCATTTTTCCAAGGGTCGGATGGAAACACCATATATTTT. Protein product: CASSFFQGSDGNTIYF.

The rearrangement joins TRBV27 to TRBJ2-7, with 7 nucleotides matching TRBD1. V was pared by 4 bases and J by 2 bases, with 11 bases of the junction left unmatched. Germline CDR1 is MNHEY and CDR2 is SMNVEV (reference sequence). This CDR3 region has 16 residues. In DNA, the CDR3 is TGTGCCAGCAGTTCCCGACAGGGAACAGCAGCCTACGAGCAGTACTTC. Amino acid sequence: CASSSRQGTAAYEQYF.

The chain employs TRBV11-2 and TRBJ1-5; unclear D gene. The CDR3 totals 13 residues. CDR1 and CDR2 from the germline V gene are SGHAT and FQNNGV. Trimming left V 5 bases short and J 5 bases short, with 10 bases between. The DNA of the CDR3 is TGTGCCAGCAGCCCGGGAGCCGATCAGCCCCAGCATTTT. Encoded protein: CASSPGADQPQHF.

V usage is TRBV5-1 and J usage is TRBJ2-1; D is uncertain. V was trimmed by 7 bases and J by 0 bases, leaving 11 bases between them. This CDR3 spans 14 amino acids. CDR1 SGHRS and CDR2 YFSETQ come from the germline V gene. The CDR3 protein is CASWGGSSYNEQFF. In nucleotides, the CDR3 is TGCGCCAGCTGGGGTGGTAGCTCCTACAATGAGCAGTTCTTC. The full variable domain, rest sourced from reference TRBV5-1 and TRBJ2-1, is KAGVTQTPRYLIKTRGQQVTLSCSPISGHRSVSWYQQTPGQGLQFLFEYFSETQRNKGNFPGRFSGRQFSNSRSEMNVSTLELGDSALYLCASWGGSSYNEQFFGPGTRLTVL.

The chain links TRBV3-1 (or the pseudogene TRBV3-2) to TRBJ2-3; D gene uncertain. This CDR3 comprises 14 residues. V gave up 4 bases and J gave up 4 bases, with 12 bases separating them. The germline gives CDR1 LGHDT, CDR2 YNNKEL (reference sequence). In nucleotides, the CDR3 is TGTGCCAGCAGCCCTCAAGCCTTTTCAGATACGCAGTATTTT. This translates into CASSPQAFSDTQYF.

The chain joins TRBV7-8 to TRBJ2-1; D is unclear. In germline, CDR1 is SGHVS, CDR2 FQNEAQ. Trimming took off 1 base at V and 9 bases at J, with 10 bases between the two ends. This CDR3 comprises 13 residues. CDR3 in DNA: TGTGCCAGCAGCTTAGAATCCATCGGTGAGCAGTTCTTC. This sequence encodes CASSLESIGEQFF.

This chain links TRBV4-3 with TRBJ2-3; 9 bases match TRBD2. This CDR3 is built from 17 residues. V was clipped by 1 base and J by 5 bases; unmatched bases: 10. Germline lookup yields CDR1 LGHNA and CDR2 YSLEER. The CDR3 coding sequence is TGCGCCAGCAGCCAAGCCCCCCTAGCGGGGTCTCGAGATACGCAGTATTTT. This codes for CASSQAPLAGSRDTQYF.

V and J are TRBV18 and TRBJ1-1; D is unresolved. Between the trimmed V and J ends, which lost 3 bases and 1 base, there was a span of 6 bases. In germline, CDR1 is KGHSH, CDR2 LQKENI. The CDR3 has 13 amino acids. The CDR3 bases are TGTGCCAGCTCACCCTCGGGGAACACTGAAGCTTTCTTT. Translating it yields CASSPSGNTEAFF.

The chain links TRBV4-1 to TRBJ2-1, with D possibly matching TRBD2 (5 bases). The CDR3 has 15 residues. V was cut by 2 bases and J by 0 bases, with 8 bases left in between. Germline CDR1 reads MGHRA; CDR2 reads YSYEKL. The CDR3 protein is CASSQPSYSYNEQFF. The CDR3 bases are TGCGCCAGCAGCCAACCTAGCTACTCCTACAATGAGCAGTTCTTC.

The V and J genes are TRBV5-1 and TRBJ2-1; the D gene is possibly TRBD1 (6 bases). The CDR3 spans 12 residues. The germline V gene encodes CDR1 SGHRS and CDR2 YFSETQ. Trimming pared 0 bases from V and 9 bases from J, leaving 7 bases between. CDR3 protein: CASSLGGLEQFF. The CDR3 DNA is TGCGCCAGCAGCTTGGGGGGGCTTGAGCAGTTCTTC. Complete variable domain (other parts from reference TRBV5-1 and TRBJ2-1): KAGVTQTPRYLIKTRGQQVTLSCSPISGHRSVSWYQQTPGQGLQFLFEYFSETQRNKGNFPGRFSGRQFSNSRSEMNVSTLELGDSALYLCASSLGGLEQFFGPGTRLTVL.

This clone was counted a few times. The chain is built from TRBV3-1 (or the pseudogene TRBV3-2) and TRBJ2-2; the D is unclear. The CDR3 is 15 amino acids. Germline V gene sequence: CDR1 LGHDT, CDR2 YNNKEL (reference sequence). V was clipped by 1 base and J by 4 bases, with 10 bases between them. The CDR3 loop is CASSQVSLLTGELFF. For the CDR3, the DNA is TGTGCCAGCAGCCAAGTGTCTCTACTCACCGGGGAGCTGTTTTTT.

This clone was observed a handful of times. The rearrangement joins TRBV6-5 to TRBJ1-5, with TRBD1 matching over 9 bases. CDR1 and CDR2 (germline): MNHEY, SVGAGI. The CDR3 totals 15 residues. V trimming: 5 bases; J trimming: 7 bases; junction bases outside the gene matches: 9. CDR3 DNA: TGTGCCAGCAGTCCAGCTATGACAGGGGGACAGCCCCAGCATTTT. It encodes CASSPAMTGGQPQHF.

This chain connects TRBV25-1 to TRBJ1-5, with a possible D match to TRBD1 (6 bases). V lost 2 bases and J lost 7, with 12 bases in between. This CDR3 is built from 14 residues. Germline lookup yields CDR1 MGHDK and CDR2 SYGVNS. The CDR3: CASSEGSGDQPQHF. The CDR3 DNA reads as TGTGCCAGCAGTGAAGGGTCAGGGGACCAGCCCCAGCATTTT. The whole variable domain, remainder taken from reference TRBV25-1 and TRBJ1-5, is EADIYQTPRYLVIGTGKKITLECSQTMGHDKMYWYQQDPGMELHLIHYSYGVNSTEKGDLSSESTVSRIRTEHFPLTLESARPSHTSQYLCASSEGSGDQPQHFGDGTRLSIL.

The chain carries TRBV7-2 and TRBJ1-2; tentative D call: TRBD1 (5 bases). V was clipped by 5 bases and J by 4 bases, with 11 bases between them. Germline V gives CDR1 SGHTA, CDR2 FQGNSA. This CDR3 region has 13 residues. CDR3 bases: TGTGCCAGCAGCCCCGGGGGTCTCTATGGCTACACCTTC. Amino acid sequence: CASSPGGLYGYTF.

The rearrangement joins TRBV4-3 to TRBJ2-5; 7 bases are shared with TRBD2. V lost 2 bases to trimming and J lost 5 bases; unmatched junction nucleotides: 8. The CDR3 is made up of 15 amino acids. Germline V gene lookup returns CDR1 LGHNA and CDR2 YSLEER. DNA of the CDR3: TGCGCCAGCAGCCAAAATACGGGAGGTTGGGAGACCCAGTACTTC. Amino acid sequence: CASSQNTGGWETQYF.

The DNA of the CDR3 is TGTGCCAGTAGACAAGTTGCTGAAGCTTTCTTT. Amino acid sequence: CASRQVAEAFF. The chain links TRBV19 to TRBJ1-1; D not certain. Deletions cut 6 bases from V and 6 bases from J, with 8 bases between. The CDR3 has 11 residues. Germline V gene lookup returns CDR1 LNHDA and CDR2 SQIVND (reference sequence).

The CDR3 DNA sequence: TGCAGCGTTGTGGGACAGGGGGGGGGCTCCTACGAGCAGTACTTC. It yields the protein CSVVGQGGGSYEQYF. The chain joins TRBV29-1 to TRBJ2-7, with 11 bases aligning to TRBD1. Trimming removed 4 bases from V and 0 bases from J; junction bases left unmatched: 5. Germline V CDR1 and CDR2: SQVTM, ANQGSEA. The CDR3 spans 15 residues.

The chain carries TRBV2 and TRBJ1-1; D not certain. The CDR3 has 13 residues. Trimming removed 5 bases from V and 0 bases from J, with 7 bases in between. Germline V gene sequence: CDR1 SNHLY, CDR2 FYNNEI. CDR3 coding DNA: TGTGCCAGCAGTCTCAGGATGAACACTGAAGCTTTCTTT. Translation gives CASSLRMNTEAFF.